This entry lists 4 T cell receptor beta chains sequenced from one sample in a study of technical replicates of blood from a handful of donors. The assay was immunoSEQ multiplex PCR, and TCRdb's table has in-frame clones only and misses some. The sample yields around 90,000 clones, 85% to 95% seen once. The sample comprised T cells isolated from PBMCs. Receptors originate from a human donor in good health.

The chain is built from TRBV6-6 and TRBJ1-1; D is ambiguous. V lost 7 bases and J lost 0, with 3 bases in between. Per the germline V gene, CDR1 is MNHNY and CDR2 is SVGAGI (reference sequence). CDR3 length: 11 amino acids. The CDR3, as DNA: TGTGCCAGCACTGTGAACACTGAAGCTTTCTTT. Encoded protein: CASTVNTEAFF.

V and J are TRBV4-2 and TRBJ2-1, with 8 bases that match TRBD2. With 0 bases clipped from V and 7 bases from J, the junction kept 11 bases outside the gene matches. The CDR3 is 17 amino acids. Germline CDR1 LGHNA, CDR2 YNFKEQ. CDR3 in amino acids: CASSQDREGRVWNEQFF. CDR3 coding DNA: TGTGCCAGCAGCCAAGATCGGGAGGGCCGGGTTTGGAATGAGCAGTTCTTC.

Regarding this clone: In the same sample, other DNA sequences code for this CDR3. The J gene is TRBJ2-5, the V gene TRBV19, with D possibly TRBD1 on 6 matching bases. V was pared by 3 bases and J by 2 bases, with 7 bases between. The CDR3 is 13 residues long. Germline V gene data show CDR1 as LNHDA and CDR2 as SQIVND (reference sequence). Written as DNA, the CDR3 is TGTGCCAGTAGTATCGGACAGCAAGAGACCCAGTACTTC. As protein: CASSIGQQETQYF.

The chain recombines TRBV7-2 with TRBJ1-1, with TRBD1 as a possible D gene (6 bases). There are 14 residues in the CDR3. V lost 2 bases and J lost 7, with 14 bases in between. Germline CDR1 and CDR2: SGHTA and FQGNSA. CDR3 protein: CASSLFQQGIEAFF. Here the CDR3 DNA reads TGTGCCAGCAGCTTATTTCAGCAGGGGATTGAAGCTTTCTTT.